The 27 T cell receptor beta chains reported below all come from one sample, sequenced in a study of cytomegalovirus exposure and HLA in healthy donors. Researchers ran the PCR with 60 Vbeta and 13 Jbeta primers. Assay used: immunoSEQ multiplex PCR; TCRdb lists only in-frame clones, some missing. The sample has 85,000 to 130,000 clones, over 9% seen once. The sample consisted of PBMCs. These receptors all come from a man aged 35 to 55 in good health and CMV-seropositive.

This clone came up a few times. The V call is TRBV11-3, the J call TRBJ1-1; D not certain. Trimming shortened V by 5 bases and J by 7 bases, and 11 bases separated the two germline ends. Germline CDR1 reads SGHNT; CDR2 reads YENEEA. The CDR3 spans 12 residues. As DNA, the CDR3 is TGTGCCAGCAGCCTTACCAGGTATGAAGCTTTCTTT. Translation: CASSLTRYEAFF.

Note on this clone: A read error may produce the germline difference seen at one junction end. This rearrangement joins TRBV13 to TRBJ2-1; D is perhaps TRBD2 (6 bases). The CDR3 loop spans 15 amino acids. The V gene's germline CDR1 is PRHDT and CDR2 FYEKMQ (reference sequence). CDR3 coding DNA: TGTGCCAGCACCTTAAGAGGGCCGGAGGGCAATGAGCAGTTCTTC. This encodes CASTLRGPEGNEQFF.

This chain links TRBV28 with TRBJ1-4, with D possibly TRBD1 on 6 matching bases. Trimming left V 2 bases short and J 6 bases short, with 7 bases between. This CDR3 is built from 13 residues. CDR1 MDHEN and CDR2 SYDVKM come from the germline V gene. CDR3 region: CASSLRGYEKLFF. The CDR3 region has the DNA TGTGCCAGCAGTTTAAGGGGGTATGAAAAACTGTTTTTT. The full variable domain, rest sourced from reference TRBV28 and TRBJ1-4, is DVKVTQSSRYLVKRTGEKVFLECVQDMDHENMFWYRQDPGLGLRLIYFSYDVKMKEKGDIPEGYSVSREKKERFSLILESASTNQTSMYLCASSLRGYEKLFFGSGTQLSVL.

This clone occurred a few times. The chain has TRBV5-1 and TRBJ2-1, with 13 bases lining up with TRBD2. This CDR3 is 15 amino acids long. Per the germline V gene, CDR1 is SGHRS and CDR2 is YFSETQ. With 6 bases clipped from V and 3 bases from J, the junction kept 3 bases outside the gene matches. CDR3 amino acids: CASTRTSGSYNEQFF. CDR3 nucleotide sequence: TGCGCCAGCACCAGGACTAGCGGGAGCTACAATGAGCAGTTCTTC.

The gene calls are TRBV11-2 and TRBJ2-7; TRBD1 aligns across 7 bases. V gave up 1 base and J gave up 3 bases; unmatched junction bases: 6. There are 15 residues in the CDR3. CDR1 and CDR2 (germline): SGHAT, FQNNGV. The CDR3 region has the DNA TGTGCCAGCAGCTTAGGGGACAGCAAATTCTACGAGCAGTACTTC. Translated: CASSLGDSKFYEQYF.

There are a few counts of this clone. The chain carries TRBV7-9 and TRBJ2-1, with TRBD2 matching over 7 bases. The germline gives CDR1 SEHNR, CDR2 FQNEAQ (reference sequence). V lost 3 bases to trimming and J lost 5 bases; unmatched junction nucleotides: 4. The CDR3 is 14 amino acids. Written as DNA, the CDR3 is TGTGCCAGCAGCTTTGCGGGAGCCAACAATGAGCAGTTCTTC. Its protein is CASSFAGANNEQFF.

This sequence joins TRBV7-6 and TRBJ1-3; D remains ambiguous. Between the trimmed V and J ends, which lost 1 base and 4 bases, there was a span of 5 bases. The germline CDR1 and CDR2 sequences are SGHVS and FNYEAQ. The CDR3 length is 13 residues. CDR3 residues: CASSLGGGNTIYF. The CDR3 DNA is TGTGCCAGCAGCTTAGGAGGCGGAAACACCATATATTTT.

This clone was seen a handful of times. The chain has TRBV6-6 and TRBJ1-2, with 7 bases aligning to TRBD1. The CDR3 runs to 14 residues. Per germline, CDR1 MNHNY and CDR2 SVGAGI (reference sequence). Trimming took 5 bases from V and 0 from J; bases not matched to a gene: 3. The CDR3 reads CASSAGTANYGYTF. The CDR3 DNA follows: TGTGCCAGCAGTGCCGGGACAGCTAACTATGGCTACACCTTC.

This clone occurred a few times. The CDR3 DNA reads TGTGCCAGCAGTGAGACTAGCGCGGCACCCACAGATACGCAGTATTTT. Its translation is CASSETSAAPTDTQYF. The V gene is TRBV6-4, the J gene TRBJ2-3; 8 bases fit TRBD2. The CDR3 is 16 amino acids. V lost 3 bases to trimming and J lost 2 bases; unmatched junction nucleotides: 7. Germline CDR1 and CDR2: MRHNA and SNTAGT.

The sample holds many counts of this clone. The chain recombines TRBV10-3 with TRBJ1-5, with a tentative D call TRBD1 (5 bases). Trimming took off 3 bases at V and 1 base at J, with 7 bases between the two ends. The CDR3 loop spans 14 amino acids. CDR1 and CDR2 from the germline V gene are ENHRY and SYGVKD. DNA of the CDR3: TGTGCCATCAGTGATTCAGGGAGCAATCAGCCCCAGCATTTT. It translates to CAISDSGSNQPQHF.

There are a few counts of this clone. The chain's CDR3 is CASSYLGGTFPAFF. The DNA for the CDR3 is TGTGCCAGCAGTTACCTTGGAGGGACCTTCCCAGCTTTCTTT. The rearrangement links TRBV28 to TRBJ1-1, with a possible D match to TRBD1 (5 bases). The V gene's germline CDR1 is MDHEN and CDR2 SYDVKM. The CDR3 loop spans 14 amino acids. V lost 4 bases, J lost 10 bases, and 19 bases lay in between.

The chain links TRBV14 to TRBJ2-1, with a tentative D call TRBD2 (5 bases). The CDR3 runs to 14 residues. The germline V gene encodes CDR1 SGHDN and CDR2 FVKESK. Trimming shortened V by 4 bases and J by 9 bases, and 16 bases separated the two germline ends. The CDR3 sequence: CASSPRPTSGEQFF. The CDR3 DNA sequence: TGTGCCAGCAGCCCCAGACCAACGAGCGGTGAGCAGTTCTTC. The full variable domain, rest sourced from reference TRBV14 and TRBJ2-1, is EAGVTQFPSHSVIEKGQTVTLRCDPISGHDNLYWYRRVMGKEIKFLLHFVKESKQDESGMPNNRFLAERTGGTYSTLKVQPAELEDSGVYFCASSPRPTSGEQFFGPGTRLTVL.

The CDR3 spells CASSPGWSYNEQFF. The CDR3 DNA reads as TGTGCCAGCTCACCCGGGTGGTCCTACAATGAGCAGTTCTTC. The chain links TRBV18 to TRBJ2-1; no clear D. The V gene's germline CDR1 is KGHSH and CDR2 LQKENI. V shed 3 bases and J shed 1 base, with 7 bases lying between them. The CDR3 extends over 14 amino acids.

This clone was detected a few times. J is TRBJ2-4 and V is TRBV5-6; 11 bases line up with TRBD2. Per the germline V gene, CDR1 is SGHDT and CDR2 is YYEEEE. J lost 8 bases, V lost 6 bases, and 19 bases had no gene match. The CDR3 runs to 18 residues. CDR3 amino acids: CASTPSLLAGDPRYIQYF. CDR3 coding DNA: TGTGCCAGCACCCCGAGCCTACTAGCGGGAGACCCGCGGTACATTCAGTACTTC.

The chain uses TRBV6-9 and TRBJ2-4, with 8 positions matching TRBD1. This CDR3 comprises 16 residues. J gave up 4 bases and V 3 bases, and 8 bases lay outside the gene matches. Germline CDR1 MNHGY, CDR2 SVAAGI. This chain's CDR3 is CASSYSRTGQKNIQYF. The CDR3 DNA reads TGTGCCAGCAGTTACTCCCGGACAGGGCAAAAAAACATTCAGTACTTC.

This sequence joins TRBV7-6 and TRBJ2-7; 7 bases line up with TRBD1. The germline gives CDR1 SGHVS, CDR2 FNYEAQ. J was trimmed by 4 bases and V by 1 base; bases with no gene match: 7. The CDR3 has 15 amino acids. The CDR3 region has the DNA TGTGCCAGCAGCTTAGGACAGGGTCCGGGGTACGAGCAGTACTTC. Its protein product is CASSLGQGPGYEQYF.

CDR3 in DNA: TGTGCCAGCAGCAGCAGTGGGGGCCGGGGCTACGAGCAGTACTTC. It yields the protein CASSSSGGRGYEQYF. The J gene is TRBJ2-7, the V gene TRBV9; a possible D gene is TRBD1 (6 bases). V lost 4 bases, J lost 3 bases, and 17 bases lay in between. This CDR3 spans 15 amino acids. CDR1 SGDLS and CDR2 YYNGEE come from the germline V gene.

This clone was picked up a small number of times. V gene TRBV5-4 combines with J gene TRBJ2-7; 8 bases line up with TRBD1. The trim removed 4 bases at V and 0 bases at J, leaving 3 bases unmatched. The germline CDR1 and CDR2 sequences are SGHNT and YYREEE (reference sequence). The CDR3 is made up of 14 amino acids. CDR3 sequence: CASSGDRGSYEQYF. CDR3 nucleotides: TGTGCCAGCAGCGGCGACAGGGGCTCCTACGAGCAGTACTTC.

This clone was detected a few times. The chain has TRBV28 and TRBJ2-7; D perhaps matches TRBD1 (5 bases). Trimming cost V 4 bases and J 2 bases, with 9 bases left between them. The CDR3 spans 13 residues. Germline CDR1 is MDHEN and CDR2 is SYDVKM. CDR3 in amino acids: CASSYGHTYEQYF. In DNA form, the CDR3 reads TGTGCCAGCAGTTATGGACACACCTACGAGCAGTACTTC.

The genes are TRBV6-1 and TRBJ1-2; 8 nucleotides agree with TRBD1. CDR3 length: 14 amino acids. Unmatched junction bases numbered 3, after V lost 6 bases and J lost 0 bases. Germline CDR1 and CDR2: MNHNS and SASEGT. The CDR3, as DNA: TGTGCCAGCAGGAACAGGGGGACTAACTATGGCTACACCTTC. This sequence encodes CASRNRGTNYGYTF.

V and J are TRBV10-3 and TRBJ1-5; TRBD1 might be the D (6 bases). Trimming left V 3 bases short and J 0 bases short, with 12 bases between. Germline V lookup: CDR1 ENHRY, CDR2 SYGVKD. The CDR3 has 16 residues. As DNA, the CDR3 is TGTGCCATCAGTGATGGACAGAAGGTTAGCAATCAGCCCCAGCATTTT. Translation: CAISDGQKVSNQPQHF.

This clone was seen more than once but under ten times. This chain joins TRBV23-1 and TRBJ2-7; TRBD2 agrees at 9 bases. TRBV23-1 carries the ORF label, with uncertain function. The CDR3 is made up of 15 amino acids. V shed 6 bases, J shed 6 bases, and the junction held 12 bases outside the gene matches. CDR3: CASRRLAVEGGEQYF. The DNA of the CDR3 is TGCGCCAGCAGGAGACTAGCGGTCGAGGGGGGCGAGCAGTACTTC.

This sequence joins TRBV7-2 and TRBJ2-7, with 9 bases lining up with TRBD2. The length of the CDR3 is 14 residues. The germline V gene has CDR1 SGHTA and CDR2 FQGNSA. J was trimmed by 6 bases and V by 2 bases; bases with no gene match: 5. This CDR3 is CASSLNAGGFEQYF. Written as DNA, the CDR3 is TGTGCCAGCAGCTTAAATGCGGGGGGGTTCGAGCAGTACTTC.

This chain connects TRBV11-2 to TRBJ2-3; TRBD2 might be the D (5 bases). V was pared by 5 bases and J by 0 bases, with 15 bases between. In germline, CDR1 is SGHAT, CDR2 FQNNGV. This CDR3 has 16 residues. The CDR3 spells CASSLLSTTSTDTQYF. The CDR3 nucleotides are TGTGCCAGCAGCCTCCTATCGACTACTAGCACAGATACGCAGTATTTT.

This clone has at least ten counts. J is TRBJ2-7 and V is TRBV2, with TRBD1 identical over 7 bases. Germline assignment: CDR1 SNHLY and CDR2 FYNNEI. This CDR3 has 15 residues. The V gene end was trimmed by 7 bases and the J gene end by 2 bases; junction bases not matched to a gene: 11. CDR3: CASKWDRDRAYEQYF. As DNA, the CDR3 is TGTGCCAGCAAGTGGGACCGGGACAGAGCCTACGAGCAGTACTTC.

CDR3 DNA: TGCAGCGTTGAGCCCAGTCAGGGAGGGCCAAACGAGCAGTACTTC. This codes for CSVEPSQGGPNEQYF. The chain carries TRBV29-1 and TRBJ2-7; 7 bases match TRBD2. The V and J ends lost 3 bases and 5 bases, in that order; junction bases with no gene match: 13. CDR3 length: 15 residues. Germline-derived CDR1 and CDR2 are SQVTM and ANQGSEA.

The chain joins TRBV12-5 to TRBJ2-3, with 7 bases lining up with TRBD2. V shed 4 bases, J shed 0 bases, and the junction held 7 bases outside the gene matches. CDR3 length: 16 residues. The germline CDR1 and CDR2 sequences are LGHNT and FRNRAP. The DNA for the CDR3 is TGTGCTAGTGGTTGGTGGGCGGGAGACAGCACAGATACGCAGTATTTT. It specifies CASGWWAGDSTDTQYF.